The 5 T cell receptor beta chains given below trace back to one sample, sequenced in a study of blood T cell repertoires in COVID-19. The data were produced by immunoSEQ multiplex PCR, yet TCRdb's version contains in-frame clones alone and is incomplete. Of about 250,000 clones detected, roughly nine tenths appear once; the ten largest clones hold roughly 3%. The sequencing input was peripheral blood. These receptors originate from a man between 18 and 35 years old with active or convalescent COVID-19.

The chain is built from TRBV10-3 and TRBJ2-2, with 9 bases aligning to TRBD1. The V segment lost 9 bases and the J segment 4 bases; nucleotides outside the gene matches: 3. The CDR3 consists of 13 residues. Germline V gives CDR1 ENHRY, CDR2 SYGVKD. In DNA form, the CDR3 reads TGTGCCATTGGACAGGGGTTCACCGGGGAGCTGTTTTTT. This gives the protein CAIGQGFTGELFF.

The chain joins TRBV7-2 to TRBJ2-7; D might be TRBD2 (6 bases). There are 14 residues in the CDR3. Between the trimmed V and J ends, which lost 5 bases and 4 bases, there was a span of 15 bases. Germline values: CDR1 SGHTA, CDR2 FQGNSA. Here the CDR3 reads CASSLGLDGYEQYF. CDR3 sequence (DNA): TGTGCCAGCAGCCTGGGACTCGATGGGTACGAGCAGTACTTC.

J is TRBJ2-3 and V is TRBV7-6; 11 nucleotides match TRBD2. This CDR3 is built from 17 residues. V shed 5 bases and J 3 bases; nucleotides not matched to a gene: 10. Looked up from germline, CDR1 is SGHVS and CDR2 is FNYEAQ. DNA of the CDR3: TGTGCCAGCAGCCCAACTAGCGGGGGCTACAGGACAGATACGCAGTATTTT. Translated: CASSPTSGGYRTDTQYF.

V and J are TRBV19 and TRBJ2-1; 12 bases match TRBD2. Germline-derived CDR1 and CDR2 are LNHDA and SQIVND (reference sequence). The V segment lost 2 bases and the J segment 6 bases; nucleotides outside the gene matches: 8. This CDR3 contains 17 residues. CDR3 loop: CASSIRRTSGNRNEQFF. CDR3 in DNA: TGTGCCAGTAGTATAAGACGGACTAGCGGGAATCGCAATGAGCAGTTCTTC.

CDR3 nucleotides: TGCGCCAGCAGCTTGGGGCGGCAGGGGGATGGCTACACCTTC. This translates into CASSLGRQGDGYTF. V gene TRBV5-1 combines with J gene TRBJ1-2; 7 bases agree with TRBD1. This CDR3 spans 14 amino acids. Germline V gene data show CDR1 as SGHRS and CDR2 as YFSETQ. The V and J ends lost 0 bases and 6 bases, in that order; junction bases with no gene match: 5.